Below, 12 T cell receptor beta chains from the same sample are listed, as sequenced in a study of tumor-infiltrating lymphocytes in primary liver carcinoma. Researchers generated TCR beta cDNA from 500 to 600 ng of total RNA, relying on a constant-region primer. Three-round nested multiplex PCR performed with slightly modified ARM-PCR produced the TCR beta libraries. TRBV1-TRBV30 forward and Cbeta reverse primers drove the first two roughly 10-cycle rounds. One entry per CDR3 protein, called by TCRdb with MiXCR from the multiplex PCR reads. This repertoire shows around 29,000 distinct CDR3 sequences, around 78% found once; its top ten account for 36%. Co-extraction yielded RNA and DNA from around 20-30 mg of unsorted bulk tissue. The specimen sequenced was liver tumor tissue from sampling region 5. Subset meaning: tumor region T5, tumor centre. The source of these receptors is a man aged 35-49 years with primary liver carcinoma and hepatitis B virus infection.

A word on this clonotype: An end of the junction does not agree with germline; a read error may underlie this. V and J are TRBV11-2 and TRBJ2-5, with 8 bases identical to TRBD2. From germline, CDR1 is SGHAT and CDR2 FQNNGV. The CDR3 has 16 amino acids. The CDR3 bases are TGCGCCAGCAACCAGACTCCTGGCGGGGGGAAAGAAACCCAGTACTTC. Translated: CASNQTPGGGKETQYF.

Regarding this clonotype: The junction departs from germline at one end; a sequencing error may be responsible. The chain couples TRBV11-2 to TRBJ2-1; D unresolved. The CDR3 is 16 amino acids. Germline lookup yields CDR1 SGHAT and CDR2 FQNNGV. For the CDR3, the DNA is TGTGCCAGCAACTTAGATCCAGAGAGCTCCTACAATGAGAAGTTCTTT. This codes for CASNLDPESSYNEKFF.

This rearrangement joins TRBV6-2 or TRBV6-3 to TRBJ1-5; D unresolved. The V gene's germline CDR1 is MNHEY and CDR2 SVGEGT. This CDR3 spans 14 amino acids. CDR3 sequence reads: CAGSYSAVMQPQHF. CDR3 DNA sequence: TGTGCAGGCAGTTACTCGGCAGTAATGCAGCCCCAGCATTTT.

Remarks on this clonotype: A read error may produce the germline difference seen at one junction end. V gene TRBV29-1 combines with J gene TRBJ2-3, with D possibly being TRBD2 (6 bases). Per the germline V gene, CDR1 is SQVTM and CDR2 is ANQGSEA. The CDR3 loop spans 12 amino acids. This chain's CDR3 is CGAGQGGDMQYF. The DNA of the CDR3 is TGCGGCGCTGGGCAGGGAGGCGATATGCAGTATTTT.

Concerning this clonotype itself: A junction end diverges from the germline sequence, so it may reflect a read error. This chain joins TRBV11-2 and TRBJ2-3; D not resolved. Germline V gene sequence: CDR1 SGHAT, CDR2 FQNNGV. The CDR3 sequence is 16 residues long. The CDR3 loop is CASTRQPINPTDTQFF. As DNA, the CDR3 is TGTGCCAGTACTCGACAACCCATCAACCCCACAGATACGCAGTTTTTT.

This clonotype was counted only a few times. This may stem from a read error, because a much larger clone lies one nucleotide away. The chain carries TRBV19 and TRBJ2-1; the D is unclear. The CDR3 extends over 17 amino acids. Germline values: CDR1 LNHDA, CDR2 SQIVND (reference sequence). The CDR3 sequence is CVSSPPRPLGGYNEQFF. The CDR3 region has the DNA TGTGTCAGTAGTCCCCCTCGCCCGTTGGGTGGCTACAATGAGCAGTTCTTC.

The rearrangement links TRBV4-1 to TRBJ2-7, with 7 bases fitting TRBD1. After removal of 1 base from V and 7 bases from J, the junction contained 10 bases not matched to a gene. Looked up from germline, CDR1 is MGHRA and CDR2 is YSYEKL. The CDR3 runs 15 residues. As DNA, the CDR3 is TGCGCCAGCAGCCAAGGGATGAGGGGGCCGTGTGAGCAGTACTTC. It is translated as CASSQGMRGPCEQYF.

Details on this clonotype: The CDR3 end shows no conserved phenylalanine or tryptophan, and so a read error is likely. The genes are TRBV7-9 and TRBJ1-1, with D maybe TRBD1 (5 bases). V dropped 8 bases and J dropped 1 base, with 20 bases sitting between them. Germline CDR1 and CDR2: SEHNR and FQNEAQ (reference sequence). The CDR3 spans 16 residues. CDR3 region: CASSRSGAGGNTEAFI. For the CDR3, the DNA is TGTGCCAGCTCCAGGTCCGGGGCAGGCGGGAACACTGAAGCTTTCATT.

The chain joins TRBV12-3 or TRBV12-4 to TRBJ2-5; D perhaps matches TRBD1 (6 bases). V was cut by 4 bases and J by 2 bases, with 11 bases left in between. The CDR3 length is 14 residues. Here the CDR3 DNA reads TGTGCCAGCAGTTCCAACAGGGAACAAGAGACCCAGTACTTC. Amino acids: CASSSNREQETQYF.

Regarding this clonotype: A read error may produce the germline difference seen at one junction end. The gene calls are TRBV4-2 and TRBJ2-3; the match to TRBD2 covers 7 bases. This CDR3 has 18 residues. CDR1 and CDR2 (germline): LGHNA, YNFKEQ. This CDR3 reads CVSSQVALLAGATDMQYF. DNA of the CDR3: TGTGTCAGCAGCCAAGTGGCGCTTCTGGCGGGAGCGACAGATATGCAGTATTTT.

This clonotype was found once. One end of the junction varies from germline; a read error may be responsible. The V gene is TRBV4-1, the J gene TRBJ1-1; D possibly corresponds to TRBD1 (5 bases). The CDR3 is 14 amino acids. The germline V gene has CDR1 MGHRA and CDR2 YSYEKL. The CDR3 is CVSSQDRGGLEAFF. The CDR3 DNA follows: TGCGTCAGCAGCCAAGACCGGGGGGGATTAGAAGCTTTCTTT.

This chain links TRBV11-2 with TRBJ2-3, with 11 nucleotides matching TRBD2. With V trimmed by 8 bases and J by 5 bases, 15 bases remained unmatched. This CDR3 spans 17 amino acids. Germline loops: CDR1 SGHAT, CDR2 FQNNGV. CDR3 residues: CASGLIAGGSNRDTQYF. CDR3 nucleotides: TGTGCCAGCGGCCTGATAGCGGGAGGGTCTAACAGAGATACGCAGTATTTT.